The rows below give T cell receptor beta chains drawn from one sample of a study of CD8+CD57+ T cells in acquired aplastic anemia. TCRdb redid the calling of the reads with MiXCR, one entry per CDR3 protein. The table records more than 250,000 distinct CDR3 sequences, 50% to 70% of them present only once. Material for sequencing was sorted CD4+, CD8+, or CD8+CD57+ T cells (not recorded which) from PBMCs. These receptors all stem from a human donor with severe aplastic anemia or a healthy control (not recorded which). Each CDR3 is given with its conserved first and last residue. A D gene is named only where the DNA matches it firmly.

j_gene,v_gene,d_gene,CDR3aa
TRBJ2-5,TRBV7-9,.,CASSLLASQETQYF
TRBJ2-7,TRBV19,TRBD1,CASAATGEVSEQYF
TRBJ1-1,TRBV20-1,.,CSARDGGYGTEALF
TRBJ2-5,TRBV14,.,CASSQGETRYF
TRBJ2-7,TRBV5-1,.,CASSLNTGTPGYEQYF
TRBJ1-3,TRBV7-9,.,CASSLSGGSGNTIYF
TRBJ2-1,TRBV12-3/TRBV12-4,.,CASTSLVSYEQFF
TRBJ2-3,TRBV6-5,.,CASAARQLTDTQYF
TRBJ1-2,TRBV7-6,TRBD1,CASSLALTGDHYGYTF
TRBJ1-5,TRBV19,.,CASSSQPQHF